A selection of T cell receptor beta chains follows, all from one sample in a study of blood T cell repertoires in COVID-19. This table comes from immunoSEQ multiplex PCR, and its TCRdb copy is limited to in-frame clones, with some not included. The table includes 200,000 to 250,000 clones, 82% detected once. Sequencing was carried out using PBMCs or T cells enriched from blood (not recorded which). The receptors originated from an older woman who had recovered from COVID-19. The CDR3 runs from the conserved cysteine through the conserved F or W. Each record gives: CDR3 protein, CDR3 DNA, clone size, V gene, J gene, D gene. The D gene is left open where the match is weak. A clone size is listed for some rows: how often the clone was seen (once, few, many), or a class if it is expanded.

CDR3aa: CASSTTGGTEAFF
CDR3nt: TGTGCCAGCAGTACCACAGGGGGCACTGAAGCTTTCTTT
abundance: NA
v_gene: TRBV27
j_gene: TRBJ1-1
d_gene: TRBD1

CDR3aa: CSVEEVRGSYGYTF
CDR3nt: TGCAGCGTTGAAGAGGTCAGGGGGTCCTATGGCTACACCTTC
abundance: NA
v_gene: TRBV29-1
j_gene: TRBJ1-2
d_gene: TRBD1

CDR3aa: CAWSVLGQGEQYF
CDR3nt: TGTGCCTGGAGTGTACTCGGACAGGGCGAGCAGTACTTC
abundance: NA
v_gene: TRBV30
j_gene: TRBJ2-7
d_gene: TRBD1

CDR3aa: CASSLRGYGELFF
CDR3nt: TGTGCCAGCAGCTTACGGGGATACGGGGAGCTGTTTTTT
abundance: NA
v_gene: TRBV7-3
j_gene: TRBJ2-2
d_gene: NA

CDR3aa: CASRNYIGGDSYEQYF
CDR3nt: TGTGCCAGTAGGAACTATATAGGGGGGGACTCCTACGAGCAGTACTTC
abundance: NA
v_gene: TRBV19
j_gene: TRBJ2-7
d_gene: NA

CDR3aa: CASSPPANSEKLFF
CDR3nt: TGTGCCAGCTCACCACCTGCGAACAGCGAAAAACTGTTTTTT
abundance: NA
v_gene: TRBV18
j_gene: TRBJ1-4
d_gene: NA

CDR3aa: CASSPTGGSGNTIYF
CDR3nt: TGTGCCAGCAGCCCGACAGGTGGCTCTGGAAACACCATATATTTT
abundance: few
v_gene: TRBV5-6
j_gene: TRBJ1-3
d_gene: NA

CDR3aa: CASSQPGKGNTIYF
CDR3nt: TGCGCCAGCAGCCAGCCAGGGAAGGGAAACACCATATATTTT
abundance: NA
v_gene: TRBV4-1
j_gene: TRBJ1-3
d_gene: NA

CDR3aa: CASSIVLPGQGATPTGYTF
CDR3nt: TGCGCCAGCAGCATTGTTCTACCGGGACAGGGGGCCACGCCGACTGGCTACACCTTC
abundance: NA
v_gene: TRBV5-1
j_gene: TRBJ1-2
d_gene: TRBD1

CDR3aa: CASSESGYNQPQHF
CDR3nt: TGTGCCAGCAGTGAGAGTGGTTACAATCAGCCCCAGCATTTT
abundance: NA
v_gene: TRBV2
j_gene: TRBJ1-5
d_gene: NA

CDR3aa: CASSTTNADTQYF
CDR3nt: TGTGCCAGCAGTACCACTAACGCAGATACGCAGTATTTT
abundance: NA
v_gene: TRBV27
j_gene: TRBJ2-3
d_gene: NA

CDR3aa: CASSSGLASGNEQFF
CDR3nt: TGCGCCAGCAGTTCGGGACTAGCGAGCGGCAATGAGCAGTTCTTC
abundance: NA
v_gene: TRBV5-1
j_gene: TRBJ2-1
d_gene: TRBD2

CDR3aa: CASSQDVRAGKNIQYF
CDR3nt: TGCGCCAGCAGCCAAGATGTCAGGGCAGGCAAAAACATTCAGTACTTC
abundance: few
v_gene: TRBV4-3
j_gene: TRBJ2-4
d_gene: NA

CDR3aa: CASSPTTGTNQETQYF
CDR3nt: TGTGCCAGCTCACCAACCACCGGGACAAACCAAGAGACCCAGTACTTC
abundance: NA
v_gene: TRBV18
j_gene: TRBJ2-5
d_gene: NA

CDR3aa: CASKQGGVSPLHF
CDR3nt: TGTGCCAGCAAACAGGGGGGGGTTTCACCCCTCCACTTT
abundance: NA
v_gene: TRBV6-5
j_gene: TRBJ1-6
d_gene: TRBD1

CDR3aa: CAWSVDPGKTGGETEAFF
CDR3nt: TGTGCCTGGAGTGTAGATCCCGGGAAGACAGGGGGCGAAACTGAAGCTTTCTTT
abundance: NA
v_gene: TRBV30
j_gene: TRBJ1-1
d_gene: TRBD1

CDR3aa: CASIWGRGNEKLFF
CDR3nt: TGTGCCAGCATTTGGGGACGGGGGAATGAAAAACTGTTTTTT
abundance: NA
v_gene: TRBV6-5
j_gene: TRBJ1-4
d_gene: NA

CDR3aa: CASSRPGGLAEAFF
CDR3nt: TGTGCCAGCAGCCGGCCGGGCGGGCTCGCTGAAGCTTTCTTT
abundance: NA
v_gene: TRBV7-9
j_gene: TRBJ1-1
d_gene: NA

CDR3aa: CASSRQLNQPQHF
CDR3nt: TGTGCCAGCAGTCGACAGCTCAATCAGCCCCAGCATTTT
abundance: NA
v_gene: TRBV2
j_gene: TRBJ1-5
d_gene: NA

CDR3aa: CAISDQGGNQPQHF
CDR3nt: TGTGCCATCAGTGACCAGGGGGGCAATCAGCCCCAGCATTTT
abundance: NA
v_gene: TRBV10-3
j_gene: TRBJ1-5
d_gene: TRBD1

CDR3aa: CASSQDLLAGGNNEQFF
CDR3nt: TGTGCCAGCAGCCAGGATTTACTAGCGGGAGGCAACAATGAGCAGTTCTTC
abundance: few
v_gene: TRBV4-2
j_gene: TRBJ2-1
d_gene: TRBD2

CDR3aa: CASSPRGRELFF
CDR3nt: TGTGCCAGCAGCCCGCGGGGGCGGGAGCTGTTTTTT
abundance: NA
v_gene: TRBV7-8
j_gene: TRBJ2-2
d_gene: NA